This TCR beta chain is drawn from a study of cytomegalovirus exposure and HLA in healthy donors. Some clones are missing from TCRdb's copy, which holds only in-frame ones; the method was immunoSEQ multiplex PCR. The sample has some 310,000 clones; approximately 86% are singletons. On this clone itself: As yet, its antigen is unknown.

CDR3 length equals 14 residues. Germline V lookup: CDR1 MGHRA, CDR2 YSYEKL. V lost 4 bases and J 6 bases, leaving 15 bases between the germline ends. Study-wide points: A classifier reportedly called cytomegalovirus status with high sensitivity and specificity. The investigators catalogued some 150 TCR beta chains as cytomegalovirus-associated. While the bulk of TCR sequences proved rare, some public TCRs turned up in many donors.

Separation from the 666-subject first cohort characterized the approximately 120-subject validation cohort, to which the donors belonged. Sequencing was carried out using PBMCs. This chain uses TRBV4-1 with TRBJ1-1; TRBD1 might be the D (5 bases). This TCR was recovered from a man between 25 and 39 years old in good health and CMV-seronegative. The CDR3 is CASSPIGGAAEAFF. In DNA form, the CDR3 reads TGCGCCAGCAGCCCTATCGGAGGGGCGGCTGAAGCTTTCTTT.